The entry below describes one TCR beta chain. Its antigen is currently unknown. TCRdb re-called the RT-PCR reads through MiXCR, storing one row per CDR3 protein. The sample carries roughly 700,000 distinct CDR3 sequences, more than 11% recorded once. V shed 6 bases and J 5 bases; nucleotides not matched to a gene: 5. Germline assignment: CDR1 SNHLY and CDR2 FYNNEI. The length of the CDR3 is 14 residues. The source of the sample is a study of response to subunit inactivated influenza vaccine. Study-level points and caveats: Only a handful of new T cells, the authors suggested, are recruited with each seasonal influenza vaccination.

The sample here was PBMCs from blood, taken roughly 15 days before vaccination. This sequence was found in a man aged 45-65 years who received an inactivated influenza vaccine. V usage is TRBV2 and J usage is TRBJ2-5; 11 bases match TRBD2. As DNA, the CDR3 is TGTGCCAGCAGGCCCACTAGCGGGAGTGAGACCCAGTACTTC. Translating it yields CASRPTSGSETQYF.